Shown below are 19 T cell receptor beta chains from a single sample sequenced in a study of cytomegalovirus exposure and HLA in healthy donors. Primers: 60 Vbeta forward and 13 Jbeta reverse. The repertoire was sequenced with immunoSEQ multiplex PCR; TCRdb's copy has only in-frame clones and lacks some. Found here are fewer than 150,000 clones, 70% to 80% of them singletons; the top ten hold around 5.2%. Sequenced: PBMCs. The receptor source for this set is a man over 45 in good health and CMV-seropositive.

This clone has just a few counts. This sequence joins TRBV7-9 and TRBJ1-4; 8 nucleotides match TRBD1. This CDR3 is 18 amino acids long. The germline V gene has CDR1 SEHNR and CDR2 FQNEAQ (reference sequence). The junction had 15 bases not matched to a gene; V was cut back by 4 bases and J by 5 bases. CDR3: CASSSEQQGARLNEKLFF. DNA for the CDR3: TGTGCCAGCAGCTCCGAGCAGCAGGGGGCCAGGTTGAATGAAAAACTGTTTTTT.

The genes are TRBV19 and TRBJ2-7, with D possibly TRBD2 on 7 matching bases. V was pared by 6 bases and J by 0 bases, with 24 bases between. The CDR3 has 18 residues. Germline CDR1 LNHDA, CDR2 SQIVND (reference sequence). CDR3 nucleotides: TGTGCCAGTAGATCCGCGGGGGCCGGAGCGGACAACTCCTACGAGCAGTACTTC. It yields the protein CASRSAGAGADNSYEQYF. Together with reference TRBV19 and TRBJ2-7, the CDR3 gives the full variable domain: DGGITQSPKYLFRKEGQNVTLSCEQNLNHDAMYWYRQDPGQGLRLIYYSQIVNDFQKGDIAEGYSVSREKKESFPLTVTSAQKNPTAFYLCASRSAGAGADNSYEQYFGPGTRLTVT.

The J gene is TRBJ2-1, the V gene TRBV11-2, with TRBD2 matching over 9 bases. After removal of 1 base from V and 8 bases from J, the junction contained 12 bases not matched to a gene. This CDR3 comprises 17 residues. Germline V gene sequence: CDR1 SGHAT, CDR2 FQNNGV. The CDR3 loop reads CASSLGGAGGIRDEQFF. Here the CDR3 DNA reads TGTGCCAGCAGCTTAGGGGGAGCGGGAGGCATTAGGGATGAGCAGTTCTTC.

The chain joins TRBV6-5 to TRBJ1-6; 7 bases are a match to TRBD1. This CDR3 contains 15 residues. The V segment lost 3 bases and the J segment 5 bases; nucleotides outside the gene matches: 4. Germline V CDR1 and CDR2: MNHEY, SVGAGI. CDR3 loop: CASSYRDRDNSPLHF. The CDR3 DNA reads as TGTGCCAGCAGTTATCGGGACAGAGATAATTCACCCCTCCACTTT.

The gene calls are TRBV5-1 and TRBJ2-5; TRBD1 matches at 7 bases. This CDR3 has 19 amino acids. Germline V CDR1 and CDR2: SGHRS, YFSETQ. Trimming took 2 bases from V and 4 from J; bases not matched to a gene: 20. CDR3 in DNA: TGCGCCAGCAGCTTAAGTTTAATCCCCCGGGACAGTGGTAGAGAGACCCAGTACTTC. Translation: CASSLSLIPRDSGRETQYF.

The chain has TRBV5-4 and TRBJ1-4; perhaps TRBD1 as D (5 bases). V dropped 3 bases and J dropped 8 bases, with 14 bases sitting between them. Germline CDR1 SGHNT, CDR2 YYREEE (reference sequence). This CDR3 is built from 14 residues. The CDR3 region has the DNA TGTGCCAGCAGCTCTGTAGGGGACTCGGAAAAACTGTTTTTT. It codes for CASSSVGDSEKLFF. Complete variable domain (other parts from reference TRBV5-4 and TRBJ1-4): ETGVTQSPTHLIKTRGQQVTLRCSSQSGHNTVSWYQQALGQGPQFIFQYYREEENGRGNFPPRFSGLQFPNYSSELNVNALELDDSALYLCASSSVGDSEKLFFGSGTQLSVL.

The chain combines TRBV10-2 with TRBJ2-7; TRBD2 aligns across 11 bases. Losses at the gene ends were 3 bases for V and 6 bases for J; bases not matched to a gene: 4. The CDR3 runs 14 residues. CDR1 is WSHSY, CDR2 SAAADI, per germline. The CDR3 coding sequence is TGCGCCAGCAGTGACCTAGCGGGAGGTCGCGAGCAGTACTTC. Translation gives CASSDLAGGREQYF.

The chain is built from TRBV28 and TRBJ2-3; the match to TRBD2 covers 11 bases. This CDR3 region has 14 residues. Per the germline V gene, CDR1 is MDHEN and CDR2 is SYDVKM. The V and J ends lost 4 bases and 7 bases, in that order; junction bases with no gene match: 4. CDR3 region: CASSSGLAENTQYF. For the CDR3, the DNA is TGTGCCAGCAGTTCGGGACTAGCGGAGAATACGCAGTATTTT.

The rearrangement links TRBV6-1 to TRBJ1-6, with 8 bases identical to TRBD1. Trimming removed 0 bases from V and 2 bases from J; junction bases left unmatched: 3. CDR3 size: 17 residues. The germline V gene has CDR1 MNHNS and CDR2 SASEGT. This chain's CDR3 is CASSEAQGATYNSPLHF. DNA for the CDR3: TGTGCCAGCAGTGAAGCGCAGGGGGCCACCTATAATTCACCCCTCCACTTT.

V gene TRBV7-9 combines with J gene TRBJ1-4, with a weak D call TRBD1 (5 bases). The CDR3 extends over 14 amino acids. The germline V gene encodes CDR1 SEHNR and CDR2 FQNEAQ (reference sequence). Trimming removed 10 bases from V and 5 bases from J, with 17 bases in between. DNA for the CDR3: TGTGCCACCCGGGACGCCGGACTAAATGAAAAACTGTTTTTT. Residues: CATRDAGLNEKLFF.

The chain has TRBV5-1 and TRBJ1-2; D is perhaps TRBD1 (5 bases). Germline-derived CDR1 and CDR2 are SGHRS and YFSETQ. The CDR3 is 15 amino acids. The V end lost 3 bases, the J end lost 2 bases, and 14 bases lay between the germline ends. The CDR3 reads CASSSGGAGNYGYTF. The CDR3 bases are TGCGCCAGCAGCTCGGGGGGAGCGGGGAACTATGGCTACACCTTC.

The rearrangement links TRBV7-2 to TRBJ2-5; maybe TRBD2 (7 bases). The CDR3 covers 15 residues. Germline lookup yields CDR1 SGHTA and CDR2 FQGNSA. The V end was cut by 1 base, the J end by 11 bases, with 20 bases between. The CDR3 nucleotides read TGTGCCAGCAGCTTAGGAGGACAGCGGGGCAGGGAGCAGTACTTC. Amino acids: CASSLGGQRGREQYF.

In DNA form, the CDR3 reads TGTGCCAGCAGCCCTCGGGGTCACATGAACACTGAAGCTTTCTTT. Encoded protein: CASSPRGHMNTEAFF. J is TRBJ1-1 and V is TRBV25-1; the D is unclear. The CDR3 loop spans 15 amino acids. V lost 6 bases to trimming and J lost 0 bases, with 14 bases between them. CDR1 and CDR2 (germline): MGHDK, SYGVNS.

This clone has only one observation. The chain links TRBV7-2 to TRBJ1-1; D is possibly TRBD1 (5 bases). Per the germline V gene, CDR1 is SGHTA and CDR2 is FQGNSA. V lost 7 bases and J lost 1, with 16 bases in between. The CDR3 sequence is 15 residues long. The CDR3 loop reads CASNTRGGGNTEAFF. The CDR3, as DNA: TGTGCCAGCAACACCCGGGGGGGAGGGAACACTGAAGCTTTCTTT.

This chain joins TRBV2 and TRBJ2-7; the D gene is possibly TRBD1 (6 bases). Germline V lookup: CDR1 SNHLY, CDR2 FYNNEI. V gave up 5 bases and J gave up 4 bases, with 18 bases separating them. The CDR3 covers 15 residues. CDR3 DNA sequence: TGTGCCAGCAGTCTGACAGAGGGGGTAGGGTACGAGCAGTACTTC. Protein: CASSLTEGVGYEQYF.

The chain has TRBV7-9 and TRBJ2-7, with D possibly matching TRBD1 (5 bases). The CDR3 spans 14 residues. V was shortened by 1 base and J by 1 base, with 8 bases between the two germline ends. Germline CDR1 reads SEHNR; CDR2 reads FQNEAQ (reference sequence). The CDR3: CASSLEAGSYEQYF. CDR3 DNA: TGTGCCAGCAGCTTAGAGGCAGGGTCCTACGAGCAGTACTTC.

The chain recombines TRBV6-7 with TRBJ1-6, with 9 bases lining up with TRBD1. TRBV6-7 is an open reading frame whose function is uncertain. Trimming at V came to 0 bases and at J to 10 bases, leaving 7 bases not matched to a gene. The CDR3 totals 16 residues. The CDR3 spells CASSYSWEQGASPLHF. DNA of the CDR3: TGTGCCAGCAGTTACTCGTGGGAACAGGGGGCGTCACCCCTCCACTTT.

The chain joins TRBV7-9 to TRBJ1-2; D is undetermined. The V end was cut by 0 bases, the J end by 1 base, with 9 bases between. Per the germline V gene, CDR1 is SEHNR and CDR2 is FQNEAQ (reference sequence). This CDR3 spans 15 amino acids. CDR3 DNA: TGTGCCAGCAGCTTAGCTTCCAGGAATAACTATGGCTACACCTTC. Its translation is CASSLASRNNYGYTF.

The V gene is TRBV29-1, the J gene TRBJ2-3; TRBD2 aligns across 8 bases. This CDR3 has 14 residues. Germline V gene data show CDR1 as SQVTM and CDR2 as ANQGSEA. Trimming removed 3 bases from V and 3 bases from J; junction bases left unmatched: 5. The chain's CDR3 is CSVESGSTTDTQYF. The CDR3 DNA follows: TGCAGCGTTGAGAGCGGGAGTACGACAGATACGCAGTATTTT.